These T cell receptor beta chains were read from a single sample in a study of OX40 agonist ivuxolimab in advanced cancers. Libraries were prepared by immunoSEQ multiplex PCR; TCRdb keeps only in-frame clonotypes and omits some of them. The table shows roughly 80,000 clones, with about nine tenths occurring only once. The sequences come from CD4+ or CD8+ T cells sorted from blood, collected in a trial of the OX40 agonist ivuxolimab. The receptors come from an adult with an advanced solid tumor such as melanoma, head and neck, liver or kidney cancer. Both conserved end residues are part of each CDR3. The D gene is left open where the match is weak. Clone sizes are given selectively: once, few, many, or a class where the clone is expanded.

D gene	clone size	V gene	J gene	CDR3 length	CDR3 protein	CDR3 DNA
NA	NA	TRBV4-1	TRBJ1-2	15	CASSQRTGLYYGYTF	TGCGCCAGCAGCCAACGTACAGGCCTTTACTATGGCTACACCTTC
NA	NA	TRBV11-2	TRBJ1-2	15	CASSLSRGGNYGYTF	TGTGCCAGCAGCTTATCGAGGGGAGGTAACTATGGCTACACCTTC
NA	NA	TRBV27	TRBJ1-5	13	CATGLASNQPQHF	TGTGCCACGGGCTTGGCTAGCAATCAGCCCCAGCATTTT
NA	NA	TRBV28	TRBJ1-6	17	CASSLSGGGISYSPLHF	TGTGCCAGCAGTTTATCGGGTGGAGGGATCAGTTATTCACCCCTCCACTTT
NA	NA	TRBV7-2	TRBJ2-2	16	CASSLGTPPNTGELFF	TGTGCCAGCAGCCTCGGGACTCCTCCGAACACCGGGGAGCTGTTTTTT
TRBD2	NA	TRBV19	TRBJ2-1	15	CASTPRLAGRDEQFF	TGTGCCAGTACCCCCCGGCTAGCGGGGAGGGATGAGCAGTTCTTC
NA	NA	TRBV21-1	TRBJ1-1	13	CASSKWRLPEAFF	TGTGCCAGCAGCAAATGGAGGCTCCCTGAAGCTTTCTTT
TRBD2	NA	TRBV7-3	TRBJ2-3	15	CASSLSGRVTDTQYF	TGTGCCAGCAGCTTAAGCGGGAGGGTAACAGATACGCAGTATTTT
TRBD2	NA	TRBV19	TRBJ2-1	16	CASSSLPAGGPGEQFF	TGTGCCAGTAGTAGCCTCCCAGCGGGAGGGCCAGGTGAGCAGTTCTTC
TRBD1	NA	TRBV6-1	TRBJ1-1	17	CASSGAIRDRVLGLAFF	TGTGCCAGCAGTGGAGCCATCAGGGACAGGGTGCTGGGGTTGGCTTTCTTT
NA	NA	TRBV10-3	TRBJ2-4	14	CATGEGVAKNIQYF	TGTGCCACAGGGGAGGGAGTAGCCAAAAACATTCAGTACTTC
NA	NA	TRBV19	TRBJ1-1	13	CASSTDDGFEAFF	TGTGCCAGTAGTACCGACGACGGGTTTGAAGCTTTCTTT
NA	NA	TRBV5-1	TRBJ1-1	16	CASSTGALLWNTEAFF	TGCGCCAGCAGCACGGGGGCTCTCCTATGGAACACTGAAGCTTTCTTT
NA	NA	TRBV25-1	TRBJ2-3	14	CASSDRTRPDTQYF	TGTGCCAGCAGTGACCGGACCCGACCAGATACGCAGTATTTT
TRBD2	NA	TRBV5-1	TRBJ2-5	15	CASSPSGRELEAQYF	TGCGCCAGCAGTCCTAGCGGGAGGGAACTAGAGGCCCAGTACTTC
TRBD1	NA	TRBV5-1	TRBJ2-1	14	CASSTGTARNEQFF	TGCGCCAGCAGCACGGGGACAGCCCGTAATGAGCAGTTCTTC
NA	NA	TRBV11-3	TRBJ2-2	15	CASSLDRANTGELFF	TGTGCCAGCAGCTTAGACAGGGCGAACACCGGGGAGCTGTTTTTT
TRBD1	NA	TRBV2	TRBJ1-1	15	CASSGRTGASTEAFF	TGTGCCAGCAGTGGTCGGACAGGGGCGAGCACTGAAGCTTTCTTT
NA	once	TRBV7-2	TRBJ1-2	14	CASSSLTNNYGYTF	TGTGCCAGCAGCTCCCTGACAAACAACTATGGCTACACCTTC
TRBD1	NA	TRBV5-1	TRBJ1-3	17	CASSLAGQGNSGNTIYF	TGCGCCAGCAGCTTGGCCGGACAGGGGAACTCTGGAAACACCATATATTTT
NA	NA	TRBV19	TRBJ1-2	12	CASSPRGEGYTF	TGTGCCAGTAGCCCTCGTGGGGAGGGCTACACCTTC
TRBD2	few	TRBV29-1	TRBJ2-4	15	CSVSAREGVQNIQYF	TGCAGCGTTTCCGCGCGGGAGGGTGTACAAAACATTCAGTACTTC
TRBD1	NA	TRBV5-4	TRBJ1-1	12	CASGQVDTEAFF	TGTGCCAGCGGACAGGTAGACACTGAAGCTTTCTTT
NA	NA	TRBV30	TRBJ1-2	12	CAWIGGEFGYTF	TGTGCCTGGATAGGAGGGGAATTCGGCTACACCTTC
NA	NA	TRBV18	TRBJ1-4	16	CASSPLNQARKEKLFF	TGTGCCAGCTCACCACTCAACCAGGCACGAAAGGAAAAACTGTTTTTT
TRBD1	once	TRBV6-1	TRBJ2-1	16	CASSEQGARPYNEQFF	TGTGCCAGCAGTGAACAGGGGGCACGACCCTACAATGAGCAGTTCTTC
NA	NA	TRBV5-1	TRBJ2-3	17	CASSLRGASGIPDTQYF	TGCGCCAGCAGCTTGCGAGGAGCCAGCGGAATCCCAGATACGCAGTATTTT
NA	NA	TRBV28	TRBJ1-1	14	CASSFPGGAFEAFF	TGTGCCAGCAGTTTCCCCGGGGGGGCGTTTGAAGCTTTCTTT
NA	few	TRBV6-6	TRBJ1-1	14	CASRFQTVNTEAFF	TGTGCCAGCAGATTTCAGACGGTGAACACTGAAGCTTTCTTT
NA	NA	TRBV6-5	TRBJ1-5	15	CASSYSRFVDQPQHF	TGTGCCAGCAGTTACTCCCGCTTCGTGGATCAGCCCCAGCATTTT
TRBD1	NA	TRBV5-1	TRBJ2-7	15	CASSRTGGASYEQYF	TGCGCCAGCAGCCGGACAGGGGGCGCCTCCTACGAGCAGTACTTC